The source of this TCR beta chain is a study of T cells after yellow fever vaccination. About the study: Each low-cell-number fraction was prepared by means of SMART-Seq v4 Ultra Low Input.

This clonotype showed up just a few times. No antigen is known for it. Findings of the study overall: Just a small share of clonotypes turned up in the CD4 compartment as well as the CD8 compartment. Reappearance after the booster was observed for most primary-vaccination clones (roughly 97% CD4, over 75% CD8).

One entry per CDR3 protein, called by TCRdb with MiXCR from the 5' RACE reads. In the table there are some 300,000 distinct CDR3 sequences, approximately 8% of which are singletons. Trimming removed 5 bases at V and 5 bases at J, with 15 bases between. Germline CDR1 is SGHTA and CDR2 is FQGNSA. The CDR3 runs 14 residues. The source was CD4+ T cells sorted from PBMCs, collected 5 days after the yellow fever booster vaccination. The clonotype originates from a man younger than 35 who received the YFV17D yellow fever vaccine. The V and J genes are TRBV7-2 and TRBJ2-5; D may be TRBD1 (5 bases). This CDR3 reads CASSPRQGPETQYF. In DNA form, the CDR3 reads TGTGCCAGCAGCCCCCGGCAGGGTCCGGAGACCCAGTACTTC. The whole variable domain, remainder taken from reference TRBV7-2 and TRBJ2-5, is GAGVSQSPSNKVTEKGKDVELRCDPISGHTALYWYRQSLGQGLEFLIYFQGNSAPDKSGLPSDRFSAERTGGSVSTLTIQRTQQEDSAVYLCASSPRQGPETQYFGPGTRLLVL.